This TCR beta chain appears in the sequencing data of a study of blood T cell repertoires in COVID-19. Study in general: COVID-19 samples from acute and convalescent phases originated in the United States, Italy and Spain. Nucleic acid was either cDNA or gDNA, and it came from T cells, B-cell-depleted T cells, or PBMCs.

Study processing details: Cell counts per sample came from amplifying reference gene primers. The table came from immunoSEQ multiplex PCR; TCRdb's copy has only in-frame clones and leaves some out. The D gene and trimming were derived from the DNA, and the V and J assignments and clone size from that table. The sample holds 84,000 or so clones, about 80% seen once. Germline CDR1 and CDR2: MGHDK and SYGVNS. With 5 bases removed from V and 7 bases from J, the gap between germline ends came to 21 bases. CDR3 length equals 16 residues. This chain uses TRBV25-1 with TRBJ2-1; D might be TRBD1 (5 bases). The sequencing sample was made of peripheral blood. This clonotype originated in an elderly woman with acute or convalescent COVID-19. The DNA for the CDR3 is TGTGCCAGCAGTTTTAAGGGTCTAGGGGTTAGGAATGAGCAGTTCTTC. Its protein product is CASSFKGLGVRNEQFF. Using reference TRBV25-1 and TRBJ2-1 for the parts outside the CDR3, the full variable domain is EADIYQTPRYLVIGTGKKITLECSQTMGHDKMYWYQQDPGMELHLIHYSYGVNSTEKGDLSSESTVSRIRTEHFPLTLESARPSHTSQYLCASSFKGLGVRNEQFFGPGTRLTVL.